Described below is a single T cell receptor beta chain sequence and its context. Its antigen specificity is not known. One base away there is no much larger clone; base qualities are not given. This sample was included in a study of blood T cell repertoires in COVID-19 (dated by TCRdb to the early 2020s). With respect to the entire study: Samples covering the acute and convalescent phases of COVID-19 were provided by collaborators in the United States, Italy and Spain. The material from the prospective study consisted of cDNA or gDNA derived from T cells, B-cell-depleted T cells, or PBMCs. Deeply sampled blood TCRbeta repertoires from subjects exposed to, actively infected with, or recovered from COVID-19 were included in the dataset. The repertoires were made available in a free public database intended to serve as a resource for research on the immune response to SARS-CoV-2. Samples were obtained from the ongoing ImmuneRACE study (first 160 participants) and from about 1,300 subjects provided by 6 global collaborators. A de-identified subject ID, COVID-19 status, age in years and sex were almost always included in the sample metadata. HLA class I and class II types, where available, came from metadata supplied by the sample provider rather than from assay-based typing. The study at large found these results: The quantity of clinical and demographic metadata differed by source and by participant and was supplied without curation.

Each collaborating institution followed its own protocols to collect whole blood in K2EDTA tubes. For TCRbeta analysis, collaborators shipped samples as frozen whole blood, isolated PBMCs, or DNA extracted from either of those sample types. V is trimmed back by 3 bases and J by 2 bases, and the junction contains 5 bases that no gene match accounts for. The germline V gene supplies CDR1 MNHNS and CDR2 SASEGT. Including the terminal cysteine and phenylalanine, the CDR3 comprises 16 residues. Only CDR3 DNA remains: 48 bases, in frame from the first base. TCRbeta CDR3 regions were amplified from genomic DNA by means of the immunoSEQ Assay, a bias-controlled multiplex PCR. Under the source paper's analysis protocol: Nucleated cell counts per sample were estimated from amplification of reference gene primers within the assay. Sequence reads were collapsed and filtered to measure the absolute abundance of every unique TCRbeta CDR3 rearrangement. For each sample, productive Simpson clonality was calculated as the square root of Simpson's diversity index across productive rearrangements. The table was pulled from immuneACCESS by TCRdb, which kept in-frame rearrangements only. Such tables lose some clones; where checked, under half of the loss comes from unresolved V genes, and the rest has no known cause. V and J calls plus clone size are reproduced from that table; the DNA served to infer D and trimming. This sample holds some 100,000 clones; roughly nine tenths were observed only once. The biggest ten clones account for approximately 2% of the sample.

The chain links TRBV6-1 with TRBJ2-3; 10 of the junction bases match TRBD2. The receptor was derived from a man aged 45-60 years with active COVID-19. Sequenced: peripheral blood. The encoded CDR3 is CASSDTGLAFTDTQYF. The DNA is as follows: TGTGCCAGCAGTGATACGGGACTAGCGTTCACAGATACGCAGTATTTT.